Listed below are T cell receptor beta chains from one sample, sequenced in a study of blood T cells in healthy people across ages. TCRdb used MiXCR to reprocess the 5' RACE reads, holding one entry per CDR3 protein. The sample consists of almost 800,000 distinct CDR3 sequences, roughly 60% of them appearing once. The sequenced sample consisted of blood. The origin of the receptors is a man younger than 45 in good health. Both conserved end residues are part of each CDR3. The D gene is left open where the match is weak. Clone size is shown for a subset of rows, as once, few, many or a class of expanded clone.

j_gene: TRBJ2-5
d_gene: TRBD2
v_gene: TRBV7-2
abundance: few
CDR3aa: CASSLAVASGQETQYF
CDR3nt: TGTGCCAGCAGCTTAGCCGTCGCTAGCGGTCAAGAGACCCAGTACTTC

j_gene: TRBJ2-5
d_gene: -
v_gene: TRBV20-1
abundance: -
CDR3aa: CSASGGYQRETQYF
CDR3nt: TGCAGTGCCTCGGGGGGCTACCAGCGGGAGACCCAGTACTTC

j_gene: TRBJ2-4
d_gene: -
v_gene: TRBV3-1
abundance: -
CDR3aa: CASSQVVGAKNIQYF
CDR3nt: TGTGCCAGCAGCCAAGTTGTCGGGGCCAAAAACATTCAGTACTTC

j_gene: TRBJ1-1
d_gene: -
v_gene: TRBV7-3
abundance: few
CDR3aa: CASSDSPVSAFF
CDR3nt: TGTGCCAGCAGCGATTCCCCAGTTTCAGCTTTCTTT

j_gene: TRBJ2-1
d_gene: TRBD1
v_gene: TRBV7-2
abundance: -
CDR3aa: CASRTPGQNNEQFF
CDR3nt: TGTGCCAGCAGAACACCGGGACAGAACAATGAGCAGTTCTTC

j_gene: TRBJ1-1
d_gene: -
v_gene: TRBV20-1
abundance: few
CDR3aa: CKGRDTEAFF
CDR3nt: TGCAAGGGTAGGGACACTGAAGCTTTCTTT

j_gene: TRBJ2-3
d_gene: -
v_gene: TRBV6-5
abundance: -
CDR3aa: CASSYSPGGATSWAQYF
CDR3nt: TGTGCCAGCAGTTACTCCCCAGGAGGGGCGACCTCGTGGGCGCAGTATTTT

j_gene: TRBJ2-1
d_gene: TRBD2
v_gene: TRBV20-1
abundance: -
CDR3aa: CSARLAGANEQFF
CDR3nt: TGCAGTGCTAGACTAGCGGGAGCCAATGAGCAGTTCTTC

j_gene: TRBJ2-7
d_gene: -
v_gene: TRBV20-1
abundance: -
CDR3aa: CSASQLPGEEYEQYF
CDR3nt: TGCAGTGCTAGTCAGTTACCAGGGGAGGAGTACGAGCAGTACTTC

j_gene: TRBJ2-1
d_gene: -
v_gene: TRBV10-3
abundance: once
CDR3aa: CAIRGRDISYNEQFF
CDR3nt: TGTGCCATCAGAGGGAGGGACATTAGCTACAATGAGCAGTTCTTC

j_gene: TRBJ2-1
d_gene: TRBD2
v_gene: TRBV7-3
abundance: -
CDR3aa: CASSIAGGNEQFF
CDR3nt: TGTGCCAGCAGCATAGCGGGAGGGAATGAGCAGTTCTTC

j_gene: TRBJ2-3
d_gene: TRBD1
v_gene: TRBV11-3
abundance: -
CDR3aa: CASSRGQDTDTQYF
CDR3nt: TGTGCCAGCAGCCGGGGACAGGACACAGATACGCAGTATTTT

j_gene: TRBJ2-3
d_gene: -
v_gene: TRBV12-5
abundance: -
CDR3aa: CASGSHWGDTQYF
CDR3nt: TGTGCTAGTGGTTCACACTGGGGAGATACGCAGTATTTT

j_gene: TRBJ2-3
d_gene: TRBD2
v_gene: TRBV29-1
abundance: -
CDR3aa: CSVKTSGDTQYF
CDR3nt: TGCAGCGTAAAGACTAGCGGAGATACGCAGTATTTT

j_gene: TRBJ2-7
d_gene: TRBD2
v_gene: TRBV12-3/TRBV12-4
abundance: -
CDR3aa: CASSPSGSRSYYEQYF
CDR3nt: TGTGCCAGCAGCCCTAGCGGGAGTAGATCCTACTACGAGCAGTACTTC

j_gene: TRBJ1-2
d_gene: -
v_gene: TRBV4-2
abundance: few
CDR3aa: CASSQDSSYTF
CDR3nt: TGTGCCAGCAGCCAAGATTCGAGCTACACCTTC

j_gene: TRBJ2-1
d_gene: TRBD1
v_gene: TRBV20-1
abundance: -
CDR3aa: CSARDLTGEFF
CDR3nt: TGCAGTGCTAGAGATCTGACAGGGGAGTTCTTC

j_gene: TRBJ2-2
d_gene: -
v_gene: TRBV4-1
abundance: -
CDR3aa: CASSQGDSGVGELFF
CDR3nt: TGCGCCAGCAGCCAAGGGGACTCGGGCGTCGGGGAGCTGTTTTTT

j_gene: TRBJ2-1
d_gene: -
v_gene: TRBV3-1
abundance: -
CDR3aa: CASSFSSRGNEQFF
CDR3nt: TGTGCCAGCAGCTTTTCAAGCAGGGGTAATGAGCAGTTCTTC

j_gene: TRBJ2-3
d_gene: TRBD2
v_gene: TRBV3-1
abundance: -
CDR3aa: CASSNIKGLSTDTQYF
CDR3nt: TGTGCCAGCAGTAACATCAAGGGACTAAGCACAGATACGCAGTATTTT

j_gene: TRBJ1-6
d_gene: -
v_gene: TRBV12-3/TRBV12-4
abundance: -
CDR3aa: CASRITGKSPLHF
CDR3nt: TGTGCCAGCAGAATAACAGGGAAATCACCCCTCCACTTT

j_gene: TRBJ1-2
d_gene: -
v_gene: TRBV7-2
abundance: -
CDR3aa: CASSLDLRGGGYTF
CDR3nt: TGTGCCAGCAGCTTAGACCTCCGGGGAGGTGGCTACACCTTC

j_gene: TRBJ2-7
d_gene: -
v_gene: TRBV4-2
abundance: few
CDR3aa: CASSQAQPFGNEQYF
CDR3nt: TGTGCCAGCAGCCAAGCCCAGCCCTTCGGCAACGAGCAGTACTTC

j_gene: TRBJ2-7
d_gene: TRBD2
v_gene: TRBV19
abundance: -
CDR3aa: CASSMREFYNEQYF
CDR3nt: TGTGCCAGTAGTATGCGGGAGTTCTACAATGAGCAGTACTTC

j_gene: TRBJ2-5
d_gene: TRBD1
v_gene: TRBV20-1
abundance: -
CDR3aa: CSADSGTGTWETQYF
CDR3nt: TGCAGTGCGGACTCCGGGACAGGGACTTGGGAGACCCAGTACTTC

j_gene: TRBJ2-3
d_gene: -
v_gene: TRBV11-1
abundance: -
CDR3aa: CASSRNSGTDTQYF
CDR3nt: TGTGCCAGCAGCCGGAATTCTGGGACAGATACGCAGTATTTT

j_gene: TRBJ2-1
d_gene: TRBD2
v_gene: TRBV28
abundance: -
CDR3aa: CASSFLAGGGRQFF
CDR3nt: TGTGCCAGCAGTTTTCTAGCGGGAGGAGGGCGGCAGTTCTTC

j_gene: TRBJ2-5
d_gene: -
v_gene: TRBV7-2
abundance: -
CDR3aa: CASSLGFGTGETQYF
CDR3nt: TGTGCCAGCAGCTTAGGGTTTGGGACCGGGGAGACCCAGTACTTC

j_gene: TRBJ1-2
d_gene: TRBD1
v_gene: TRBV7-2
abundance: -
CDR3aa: CASSPGQGAGGYTF
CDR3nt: TGTGCCAGCAGCCCGGGACAGGGGGCAGGGGGCTACACCTTC

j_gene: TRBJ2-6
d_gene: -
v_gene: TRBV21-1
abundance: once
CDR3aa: CASFEGARPNVLTF
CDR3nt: TGTGCCAGCTTCGAGGGGGCTCGGCCTAACGTCCTGACTTTC

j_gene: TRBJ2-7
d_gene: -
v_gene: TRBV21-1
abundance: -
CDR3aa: CASSKVNSGSVDEQYF
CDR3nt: TGTGCCAGCAGCAAAGTGAATAGCGGGAGTGTCGACGAGCAGTACTTC

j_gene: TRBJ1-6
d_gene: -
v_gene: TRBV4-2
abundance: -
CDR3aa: CASSHGPPTGRLYNSPLHF
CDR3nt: TGTGCCAGCAGCCATGGTCCACCGACGGGGCGCCTCTATAATTCACCCCTCCACTTT

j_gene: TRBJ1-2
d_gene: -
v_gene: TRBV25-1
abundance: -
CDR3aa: CASRTGGSYGYTF
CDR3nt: TGTGCCAGCAGGACCGGGGGAAGCTATGGCTACACCTTC

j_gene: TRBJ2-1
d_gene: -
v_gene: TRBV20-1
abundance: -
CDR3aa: CSARWENHEQFF
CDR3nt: TGCAGTGCTAGATGGGAGAACCATGAGCAGTTCTTC

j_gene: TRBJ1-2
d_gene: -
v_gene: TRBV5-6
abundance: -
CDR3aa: CASSLPLAGGYGYTF
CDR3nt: TGTGCCAGCAGCTTGCCGCTCGCGGGCGGCTATGGCTACACCTTC

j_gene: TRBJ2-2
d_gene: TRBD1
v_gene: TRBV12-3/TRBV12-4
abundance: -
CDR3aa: CASSYRGSNTGELFF
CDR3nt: TGTGCCAGCAGCTACAGGGGTTCGAACACCGGGGAGCTGTTTTTT

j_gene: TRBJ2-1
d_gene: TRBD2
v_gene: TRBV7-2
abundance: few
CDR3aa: CASSPPGLAGSEQFF
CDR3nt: TGTGCCAGCAGCCCACCGGGACTAGCGGGATCGGAGCAGTTCTTC

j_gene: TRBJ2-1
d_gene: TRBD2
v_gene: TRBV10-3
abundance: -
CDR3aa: CATSEALANNEQFF
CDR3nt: TGTGCCACCAGTGAGGCACTAGCGAACAATGAGCAGTTCTTC

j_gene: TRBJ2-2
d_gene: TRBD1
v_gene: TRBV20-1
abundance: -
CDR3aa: CSANRGKVATGELFF
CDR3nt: TGCAGTGCTAACAGGGGGAAGGTAGCCACCGGGGAGCTGTTTTTT

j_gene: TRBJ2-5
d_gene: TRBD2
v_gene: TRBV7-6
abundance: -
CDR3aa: CASSSLPRSSGGLETQYF
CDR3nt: TGTGCCAGCAGCTCGCTGCCGAGGTCTAGCGGGGGGTTGGAGACCCAGTACTTC

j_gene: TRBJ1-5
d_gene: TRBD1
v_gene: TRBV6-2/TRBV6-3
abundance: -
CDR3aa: CASRIGTVGNQPQHF
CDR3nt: TGTGCCAGCAGGATCGGGACAGTAGGGAATCAGCCCCAGCATTTT

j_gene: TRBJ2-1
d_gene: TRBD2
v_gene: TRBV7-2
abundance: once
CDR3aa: CASSFDGGSMNEQFF
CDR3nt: TGTGCCAGCAGCTTTGACGGGGGGAGTATGAATGAGCAGTTCTTC

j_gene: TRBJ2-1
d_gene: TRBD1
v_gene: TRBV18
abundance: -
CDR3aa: CASSTTGASYNEQFF
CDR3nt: TGTGCCAGCTCAACGACAGGGGCCTCCTACAATGAGCAGTTCTTC

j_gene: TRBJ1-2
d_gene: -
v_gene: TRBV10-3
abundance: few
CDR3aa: CAVLNQTNYGYTF
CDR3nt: TGTGCCGTACTGAACCAGACTAACTATGGCTACACCTTC

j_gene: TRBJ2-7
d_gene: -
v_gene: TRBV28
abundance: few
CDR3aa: CASSRSPNEQYF
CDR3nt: TGTGCCAGCAGTCGATCGCCCAACGAGCAGTACTTC

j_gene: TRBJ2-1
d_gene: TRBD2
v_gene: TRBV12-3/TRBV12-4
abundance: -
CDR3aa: CASSQSGSGPYNEQFF
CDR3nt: TGTGCCAGCAGTCAGAGCGGGAGTGGGCCCTACAATGAGCAGTTCTTC

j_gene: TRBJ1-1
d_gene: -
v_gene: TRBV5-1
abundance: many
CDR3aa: CASSLQPLGTEAFF
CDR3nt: TGCGCCAGCAGCCTACAGCCTCTGGGGACTGAAGCTTTCTTT

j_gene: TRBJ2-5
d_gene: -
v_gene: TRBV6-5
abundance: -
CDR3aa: CASSYGGSPTLEQYF
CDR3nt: TGTGCCAGCAGTTACGGGGGCAGTCCTACCCTAGAGCAGTACTTC

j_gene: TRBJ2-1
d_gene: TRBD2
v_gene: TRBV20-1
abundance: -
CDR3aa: CSAREPAGGHNEQFF
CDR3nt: TGCAGTGCTAGAGAGCCGGCGGGGGGCCACAATGAGCAGTTCTTC

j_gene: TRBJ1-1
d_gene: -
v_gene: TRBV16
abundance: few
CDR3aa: CASTAGAGEAFF
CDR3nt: TGTGCCAGCACCGCTGGGGCAGGCGAAGCTTTCTTT

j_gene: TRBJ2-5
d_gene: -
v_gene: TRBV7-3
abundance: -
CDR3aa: CASSLTGNSGETQYF
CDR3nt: TGTGCCAGCAGCTTAACCGGAAACTCTGGGGAGACCCAGTACTTC